This T cell receptor beta chain was recovered during a study of blood T cell repertoires in COVID-19. The repertoire was sequenced with immunoSEQ multiplex PCR; TCRdb's copy has only in-frame clones and lacks some. Of over 200,000 clones in the sample, roughly 85% were seen once. Germline V gives CDR1 SEHNR, CDR2 FQNEAQ (reference sequence). V shed 4 bases, J shed 11 bases, and the junction held 6 bases outside the gene matches. The CDR3 is 13 residues long. Residents of around 24 US areas, aged about 18 to 89 years, made up the participants. Only one count was recorded for this clone. The receptor was isolated from a man aged 25 to 40 who had recovered from COVID-19. The sequencing sample was made of PBMCs or T cells enriched from blood (not recorded which). The chain couples TRBV7-9 to TRBJ1-2; 11 bases are a match to TRBD1. The CDR3 nucleotides read TGTGCCAGCAGCTCACGGACAGGGGGCGGGTACACCTTC. This encodes CASSSRTGGGYTF.